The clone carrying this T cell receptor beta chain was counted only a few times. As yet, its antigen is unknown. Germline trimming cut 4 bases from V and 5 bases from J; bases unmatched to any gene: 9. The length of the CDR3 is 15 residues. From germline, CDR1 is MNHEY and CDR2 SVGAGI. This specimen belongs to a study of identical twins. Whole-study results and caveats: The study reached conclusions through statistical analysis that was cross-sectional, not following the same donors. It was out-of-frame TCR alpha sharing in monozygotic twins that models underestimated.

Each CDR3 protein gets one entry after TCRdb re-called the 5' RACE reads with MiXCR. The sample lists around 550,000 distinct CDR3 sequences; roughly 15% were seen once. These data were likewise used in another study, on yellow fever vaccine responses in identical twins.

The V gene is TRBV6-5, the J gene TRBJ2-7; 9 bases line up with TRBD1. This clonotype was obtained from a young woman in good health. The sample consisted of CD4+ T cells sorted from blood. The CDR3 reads CASSSKGTGINEQYV. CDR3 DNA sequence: TGTGCCAGCAGTTCAAAGGGGACAGGGATTAACGAGCAGTACGTC.